This T cell receptor beta chain came from a study of T cell responses to AZD1222 COVID-19 vaccine. The study, taken as a whole, reports: There were vaccine-associated CD4 TCRs across spike, dominant at 160-218 and 743-854. Unmutated variant regions are reportedly targeted by nearly half of spike-specific TCRs.

For this clone: Its antigen is as yet unknown.

The V gene lost 4 bases and the J gene lost 5 bases, with 11 bases spanning the gap. From germline, CDR1 is MNHNY and CDR2 SVGAGI (reference sequence). The CDR3 consists of 13 residues. Method: immunoSEQ multiplex PCR; TCRdb's copy keeps in-frame clones and lacks some. The sample lists fewer than 85,000 clones; 75% to 90% were seen once. The V and J genes are TRBV6-6 and TRBJ1-1, with a tentative D call TRBD1 (6 bases). This clonotype originated in an adult who received the AZD1222 COVID-19 vaccine. Sequences were derived from peripheral blood, sampled 28 days after the second AZD1222 dose. CDR3 DNA: TGTGCCAGCAGTTCCATCGACAGGACTGAAGCTTTCTTT. This encodes CASSSIDRTEAFF.